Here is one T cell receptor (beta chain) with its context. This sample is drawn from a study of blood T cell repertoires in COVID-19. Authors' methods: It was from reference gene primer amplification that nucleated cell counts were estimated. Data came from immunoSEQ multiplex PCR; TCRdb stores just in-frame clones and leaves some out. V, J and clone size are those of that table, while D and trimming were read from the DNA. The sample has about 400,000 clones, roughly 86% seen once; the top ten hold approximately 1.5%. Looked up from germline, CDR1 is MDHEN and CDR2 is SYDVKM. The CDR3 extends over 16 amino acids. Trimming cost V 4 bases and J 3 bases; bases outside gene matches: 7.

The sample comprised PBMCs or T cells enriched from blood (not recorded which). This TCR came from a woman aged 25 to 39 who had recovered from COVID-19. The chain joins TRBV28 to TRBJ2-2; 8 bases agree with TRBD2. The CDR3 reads CASSSAGASDTGELFF. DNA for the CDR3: TGTGCCAGCAGTTCAGCGGGAGCCTCAGACACCGGGGAGCTGTTTTTT. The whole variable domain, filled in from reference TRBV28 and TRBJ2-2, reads DVKVTQSSRYLVKRTGEKVFLECVQDMDHENMFWYRQDPGLGLRLIYFSYDVKMKEKGDIPEGYSVSREKKERFSLILESASTNQTSMYLCASSSAGASDTGELFFGEGSRLTVL.